This is a list of T cell receptor beta chains from one sample in a study of T cell responses to AZD1222 COVID-19 vaccine. Measured with immunoSEQ multiplex PCR; TCRdb has only the in-frame clones, and not every one. The profile shows more than 100,000 clones, around 88% of them singletons. The specimen comprised peripheral blood, sampled on day 0 of AZD1222 vaccination. Every receptor here comes from an adult in good health. Both conserved end residues are part of each CDR3. D genes are given only for firm matches. Clone size is shown for a subset of rows, as once, few, many or a class of expanded clone.

v_call: TRBV4-1; j_call: TRBJ2-7; d_call: -; clone_size: -; cdr3_nt: TGCGCCAGCAGCCAAGACCGGGGGCCCTACGAGCAGTACTTC; cdr3_aa: CASSQDRGPYEQYF
v_call: TRBV25-1; j_call: TRBJ1-2; d_call: -; clone_size: -; cdr3_nt: TGTGCCAGCAGTGAACTAATCGGCCGCTACACCTTC; cdr3_aa: CASSELIGRYTF
v_call: TRBV7-8; j_call: TRBJ2-3; d_call: -; clone_size: -; cdr3_nt: TGTGCCAGCAGCTTAATTTCAGGGACAGATACGCAGTATTTT; cdr3_aa: CASSLISGTDTQYF
v_call: TRBV28; j_call: TRBJ1-1; d_call: -; clone_size: -; cdr3_nt: TGTGCCACCGGTGACACCCTGAACACTGAAGCTTTCTTT; cdr3_aa: CATGDTLNTEAFF
v_call: TRBV5-5; j_call: TRBJ1-1; d_call: -; clone_size: -; cdr3_nt: TGTGCCAGCAGCCTACAGGCTTCCAGCACTGAAGCTTTCTTT; cdr3_aa: CASSLQASSTEAFF
v_call: TRBV5-8; j_call: TRBJ1-4; d_call: TRBD1; clone_size: -; cdr3_nt: TGTGCCAGCAGCTTGGATCCTGGCAGGGGGCTGAAAAAACTGTTTTTT; cdr3_aa: CASSLDPGRGLKKLFF
v_call: TRBV7-2; j_call: TRBJ2-1; d_call: -; clone_size: -; cdr3_nt: TGTGCCAGCAGCTTAGCGGGGAGAGCAGGCGGCAATGAGCAGTTCTTC; cdr3_aa: CASSLAGRAGGNEQFF
v_call: TRBV6-5; j_call: TRBJ2-4; d_call: -; clone_size: -; cdr3_nt: TGTGCCAGCACCTCCAAAAACATTCAGTACTTC; cdr3_aa: CASTSKNIQYF
v_call: TRBV9; j_call: TRBJ2-3; d_call: -; clone_size: -; cdr3_nt: TGTGCCAGCAGCGTAGGCCTGGGGTGGAGCACAGATACGCAGTATTTT; cdr3_aa: CASSVGLGWSTDTQYF
v_call: TRBV19; j_call: TRBJ1-5; d_call: -; clone_size: -; cdr3_nt: TGTGCCAGTAGTATCCTAGGGCCGGGGAGCAATCAGCCCCAGCATTTT; cdr3_aa: CASSILGPGSNQPQHF
v_call: TRBV6-5; j_call: TRBJ2-7; d_call: -; clone_size: -; cdr3_nt: TGTGCCAGCAGTTACGGGAGACAGCATACCTACGAGCAGTACTTC; cdr3_aa: CASSYGRQHTYEQYF
v_call: TRBV20-1; j_call: TRBJ1-5; d_call: -; clone_size: -; cdr3_nt: TGCAGTGCTAGTGTGGGCCTCAATCAGCCCCAGCATTTT; cdr3_aa: CSASVGLNQPQHF
v_call: TRBV29-1; j_call: TRBJ2-5; d_call: -; clone_size: once; cdr3_nt: TGCAGCGTTAAGAAGGGGGAGACCCAGTACTTC; cdr3_aa: CSVKKGETQYF
v_call: TRBV18; j_call: TRBJ1-1; d_call: -; clone_size: -; cdr3_nt: TGTGCCAGCTCATTCGGCACTGAAGCTTTCTTT; cdr3_aa: CASSFGTEAFF
v_call: TRBV6-5; j_call: TRBJ2-7; d_call: -; clone_size: few; cdr3_nt: TGTGCCAGCAGTTACTCAGTCGTCAGCGCCTACGAGCAGTACTTC; cdr3_aa: CASSYSVVSAYEQYF
v_call: TRBV6-5; j_call: TRBJ2-1; d_call: -; clone_size: once; cdr3_nt: TGTGCCAGCAGTTATAGGGGTAGCTCCTACAATGAGCAGTTCTTC; cdr3_aa: CASSYRGSSYNEQFF
v_call: TRBV6-2/TRBV6-3; j_call: TRBJ1-3; d_call: -; clone_size: -; cdr3_nt: TGTGCCAGCAGTTACTCCAGGGGAAACACCATATATTTT; cdr3_aa: CASSYSRGNTIYF
v_call: TRBV10-2; j_call: TRBJ2-2; d_call: -; clone_size: -; cdr3_nt: TGCGCCAGCAGGGCAGAAAACACCGGGGAGCTGTTTTTT; cdr3_aa: CASRAENTGELFF
v_call: TRBV7-2; j_call: TRBJ1-6; d_call: -; clone_size: -; cdr3_nt: TGTGCCAGCACAGTCGGGAATTCACCCCTCCACTTT; cdr3_aa: CASTVGNSPLHF
v_call: TRBV7-9; j_call: TRBJ1-2; d_call: -; clone_size: once; cdr3_nt: TGTGCCAGCAGCTTAGTAACCAGCCTCACTTATGGCTACACCTTC; cdr3_aa: CASSLVTSLTYGYTF
v_call: TRBV14; j_call: TRBJ2-1; d_call: TRBD1; clone_size: -; cdr3_nt: TGTGCCAGCAGCCTCCGGGACAGGGGCCACCACAATGAGCAGTTCTTC; cdr3_aa: CASSLRDRGHHNEQFF
v_call: TRBV4-3; j_call: TRBJ2-5; d_call: TRBD2; clone_size: -; cdr3_nt: TGCGCCAGCAGCCAGGCGCCCTCGGGGGGGGCCCAAGAGACCCAGTACTTC; cdr3_aa: CASSQAPSGGAQETQYF
v_call: TRBV7-9; j_call: TRBJ1-1; d_call: TRBD1; clone_size: few; cdr3_nt: TGTGCCAGCAGCGTCTATCCCTCGACAGGGGCCCGTCGAACTGAAGCTTTCTTT; cdr3_aa: CASSVYPSTGARRTEAFF
v_call: TRBV2; j_call: TRBJ2-3; d_call: TRBD2; clone_size: -; cdr3_nt: TGTGCCAGCAGTGAGGGACTAGTTTCAGATACGCAGTATTTT; cdr3_aa: CASSEGLVSDTQYF
v_call: TRBV5-6; j_call: TRBJ2-1; d_call: -; clone_size: -; cdr3_nt: TGTGCCAGCAGCGTTGACATTTCCTCCTACAATGAGCAGTTCTTC; cdr3_aa: CASSVDISSYNEQFF
v_call: TRBV6-5; j_call: TRBJ1-3; d_call: TRBD1; clone_size: -; cdr3_nt: TGTGCCAGCACCGAGACAGGGGACTCTGGAAACACCATATATTTT; cdr3_aa: CASTETGDSGNTIYF
v_call: TRBV7-6; j_call: TRBJ2-7; d_call: TRBD1; clone_size: -; cdr3_nt: TGTGCCAGCAGCCAGGGGGCCGCCTACGAGCAGTACTTC; cdr3_aa: CASSQGAAYEQYF
v_call: TRBV7-6; j_call: TRBJ1-1; d_call: -; clone_size: once; cdr3_nt: TGTGCCAGCAGCTTAGCTGCGTTCACTGAAGCTTTCTTT; cdr3_aa: CASSLAAFTEAFF
v_call: TRBV7-8; j_call: TRBJ2-4; d_call: -; clone_size: -; cdr3_nt: TGTGCCAGCAGCCTTGATTTCCAGCAGGGGTCCAAAAACATTCAGTACTTC; cdr3_aa: CASSLDFQQGSKNIQYF
v_call: TRBV19; j_call: TRBJ1-1; d_call: -; clone_size: few; cdr3_nt: TGTGCCAGTAAAGGGATTAACATGAACACTGAAGCTTTCTTT; cdr3_aa: CASKGINMNTEAFF
v_call: TRBV7-9; j_call: TRBJ2-3; d_call: -; clone_size: -; cdr3_nt: TGTGCCAGCAGCAGAGGGACAGATACGCAGTATTTT; cdr3_aa: CASSRGTDTQYF
v_call: TRBV25-1; j_call: TRBJ1-2; d_call: -; clone_size: -; cdr3_nt: TGTGCCAGCAGTGAAGAAGGCAGGAGTGAAGGCTACACCTTC; cdr3_aa: CASSEEGRSEGYTF
v_call: TRBV7-2; j_call: TRBJ2-7; d_call: -; clone_size: -; cdr3_nt: TGTGCCAGCAGCTTAGGGACTTCCTCCCCCTGGTCCTACGAGCAGTACTTC; cdr3_aa: CASSLGTSSPWSYEQYF
v_call: TRBV19; j_call: TRBJ1-5; d_call: -; clone_size: -; cdr3_nt: TGTGCCAGTAATTCGGGGCTGTATAGCAATCAGCCCCAGCATTTT; cdr3_aa: CASNSGLYSNQPQHF
v_call: TRBV12-3/TRBV12-4; j_call: TRBJ1-4; d_call: -; clone_size: once; cdr3_nt: TGTGCCAGCAGCTCCCACGGGAGTGAAAAACTGTTTTTT; cdr3_aa: CASSSHGSEKLFF
v_call: TRBV9; j_call: TRBJ2-6; d_call: -; clone_size: -; cdr3_nt: TGTGCCAGCAGATCCGGGAGCTCTGGGGCCAACGTCCTGACTTTC; cdr3_aa: CASRSGSSGANVLTF
v_call: TRBV18; j_call: TRBJ1-1; d_call: -; clone_size: -; cdr3_nt: TGTGCCAGCTCCTATTCCGCTCGGGTCACTGAAGCTTTCTTT; cdr3_aa: CASSYSARVTEAFF
v_call: TRBV12-3/TRBV12-4; j_call: TRBJ1-1; d_call: -; clone_size: -; cdr3_nt: TGTGCCAGCAGTCCGGGTAGGGTCCGTGAAGCTTTCTTT; cdr3_aa: CASSPGRVREAFF
v_call: TRBV15; j_call: TRBJ1-6; d_call: -; clone_size: -; cdr3_nt: TGTGCCACCAGCAGAGATGCGGGGGAGAATTCACCCCTCCACTTT; cdr3_aa: CATSRDAGENSPLHF
v_call: TRBV12-5; j_call: TRBJ1-5; d_call: TRBD1; clone_size: -; cdr3_nt: TGTGCTAGTGGTTTGGACAGGGGAATAAGCAATCAGCCCCAGCATTTT; cdr3_aa: CASGLDRGISNQPQHF
v_call: TRBV9; j_call: TRBJ1-2; d_call: -; clone_size: -; cdr3_nt: TGTGCCAGCAGTGAACAGGTGGCCCCTGACTATGGCTACACCTTC; cdr3_aa: CASSEQVAPDYGYTF
v_call: TRBV5-5; j_call: TRBJ1-3; d_call: -; clone_size: once; cdr3_nt: TGTGCCAGCAGCCAGGCGGGAGTCTCTGGAAACACCATATATTTT; cdr3_aa: CASSQAGVSGNTIYF
v_call: TRBV27; j_call: TRBJ1-4; d_call: TRBD1; clone_size: -; cdr3_nt: TGTGCCAGCAGTTTAGATCGGACAGGGGACACAACTAATGAAAAACTGTTTTTT; cdr3_aa: CASSLDRTGDTTNEKLFF
v_call: TRBV4-1; j_call: TRBJ2-5; d_call: -; clone_size: once; cdr3_nt: TGCGCCAGCAGCCACTCAACAACACAGGGTGGGGAGACCCAGTACTTC; cdr3_aa: CASSHSTTQGGETQYF
v_call: TRBV7-9; j_call: TRBJ1-4; d_call: TRBD1; clone_size: -; cdr3_nt: TGTGCCAGCAGCTTAGGGGGACAGAGAGTTAATGAAAAACTGTTTTTT; cdr3_aa: CASSLGGQRVNEKLFF
v_call: TRBV27; j_call: TRBJ1-6; d_call: -; clone_size: -; cdr3_nt: TGTGCCAGCAGTTTAAGGGGAGTCGCTCAGTTCTATAATTCACCCCTCCACTTT; cdr3_aa: CASSLRGVAQFYNSPLHF
v_call: TRBV7-9; j_call: TRBJ1-2; d_call: -; clone_size: -; cdr3_nt: TGTGCCAGCAGCTTAGGCGGCCCCTATGGCTACACCTTC; cdr3_aa: CASSLGGPYGYTF
v_call: TRBV4-1; j_call: TRBJ2-7; d_call: -; clone_size: -; cdr3_nt: TGCGCCAGCAGCCAAGGCCAAACCTACGAGCAGTACTTC; cdr3_aa: CASSQGQTYEQYF
v_call: TRBV18; j_call: TRBJ1-2; d_call: -; clone_size: once; cdr3_nt: TGTGCCAGCTCACCGCTGGACGCTGGAGGCTACACCTTC; cdr3_aa: CASSPLDAGGYTF
v_call: TRBV14; j_call: TRBJ1-4; d_call: TRBD1; clone_size: -; cdr3_nt: TGTGCCAGCAGCCTCAGGGGACAGGGGGCAACTAATGAAAAACTGTTTTTT; cdr3_aa: CASSLRGQGATNEKLFF
v_call: TRBV3-1/TRBV3-2; j_call: TRBJ1-1; d_call: -; clone_size: -; cdr3_nt: TGTGCCAGCAGCCAAAAGTTCTACTATGAAGCTTTCTTT; cdr3_aa: CASSQKFYYEAFF
v_call: TRBV10-3; j_call: TRBJ1-1; d_call: TRBD1; clone_size: -; cdr3_nt: TGTGCCATCAGGGGACAGGGATTTTCGAACACTGAAGCTTTCTTT; cdr3_aa: CAIRGQGFSNTEAFF
v_call: TRBV4-3; j_call: TRBJ2-1; d_call: TRBD2; clone_size: -; cdr3_nt: TGCGCCAGCAGCCAAGACTTCTGGGCGGGGGGGCCCGATGAGCAGTTCTTC; cdr3_aa: CASSQDFWAGGPDEQFF
v_call: TRBV6-2/TRBV6-3; j_call: TRBJ2-6; d_call: -; clone_size: -; cdr3_nt: TGTGCCAGCAGCACTTCTGGGGCCAACGTCCTGACTTTC; cdr3_aa: CASSTSGANVLTF
v_call: TRBV24-1; j_call: TRBJ1-6; d_call: -; clone_size: -; cdr3_nt: TGTGCCACCAGTGAGGGGCAGCCTGGTGCACCCCTCCACTTT; cdr3_aa: CATSEGQPGAPLHF
v_call: TRBV14; j_call: TRBJ1-2; d_call: TRBD1; clone_size: -; cdr3_nt: TGTGCCAGCAGCCAAGGCGGAAGGGGGCAGAATGGCTACACCTTC; cdr3_aa: CASSQGGRGQNGYTF
v_call: TRBV28; j_call: TRBJ1-6; d_call: TRBD1; clone_size: few; cdr3_nt: TGTGCCAGCAGCCAAGGACAGGGGACGTTTCGATCACCCCTCCACTTT; cdr3_aa: CASSQGQGTFRSPLHF
v_call: TRBV18; j_call: TRBJ1-2; d_call: -; clone_size: -; cdr3_nt: TGTGCCAGCTCACCGAATGGCCTCTATGGCTACACCTTC; cdr3_aa: CASSPNGLYGYTF
v_call: TRBV5-4; j_call: TRBJ1-1; d_call: -; clone_size: -; cdr3_nt: TGTGCCAGCAGCTTACGAGACAGACCCCCTGAAGCTTTCTTT; cdr3_aa: CASSLRDRPPEAFF